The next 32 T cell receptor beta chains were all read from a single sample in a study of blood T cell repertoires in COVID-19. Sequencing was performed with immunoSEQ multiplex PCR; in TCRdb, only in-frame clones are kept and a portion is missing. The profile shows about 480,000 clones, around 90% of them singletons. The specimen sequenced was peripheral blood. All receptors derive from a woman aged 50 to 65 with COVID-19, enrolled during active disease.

For the CDR3, the DNA is TGTGCCAGCTCATCACTACAGGGGGCGCTGGAAAAACTGTTTTTT. This encodes CASSSLQGALEKLFF. V and J are TRBV18 and TRBJ1-4, with 9 nucleotides matching TRBD1. The ends lost 5 bases at V and 8 bases at J; junction bases unmatched: 9. The CDR3 consists of 15 residues. The V gene's germline CDR1 is KGHSH and CDR2 LQKENI.

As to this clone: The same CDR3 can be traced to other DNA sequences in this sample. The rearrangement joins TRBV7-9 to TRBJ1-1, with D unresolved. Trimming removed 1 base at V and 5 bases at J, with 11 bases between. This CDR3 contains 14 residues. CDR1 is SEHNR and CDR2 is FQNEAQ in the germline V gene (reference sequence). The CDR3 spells CASSLVEVGTEAFF. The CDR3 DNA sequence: TGTGCCAGCAGCTTAGTTGAGGTTGGAACTGAAGCTTTCTTT.

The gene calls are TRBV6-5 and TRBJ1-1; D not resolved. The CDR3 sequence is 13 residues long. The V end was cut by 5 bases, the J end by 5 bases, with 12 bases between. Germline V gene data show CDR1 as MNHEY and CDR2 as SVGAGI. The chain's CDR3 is CASSQVTGTEAFF. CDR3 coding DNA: TGTGCCAGCAGTCAGGTTACGGGGACTGAAGCTTTCTTT.

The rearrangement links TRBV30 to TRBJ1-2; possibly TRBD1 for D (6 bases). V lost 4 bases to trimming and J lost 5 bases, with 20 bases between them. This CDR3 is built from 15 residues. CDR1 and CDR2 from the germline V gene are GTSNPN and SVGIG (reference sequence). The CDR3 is CAWIKSVGGAYGYTF. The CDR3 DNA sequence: TGTGCCTGGATAAAAAGTGTTGGGGGCGCGTATGGCTACACCTTC.

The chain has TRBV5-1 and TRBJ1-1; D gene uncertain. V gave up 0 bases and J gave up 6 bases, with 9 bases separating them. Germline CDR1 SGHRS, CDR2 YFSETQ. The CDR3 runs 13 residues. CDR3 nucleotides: TGCGCCAGCAGCTTGGGGCAGGCCGCTGAAGCTTTCTTT. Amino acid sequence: CASSLGQAAEAFF.

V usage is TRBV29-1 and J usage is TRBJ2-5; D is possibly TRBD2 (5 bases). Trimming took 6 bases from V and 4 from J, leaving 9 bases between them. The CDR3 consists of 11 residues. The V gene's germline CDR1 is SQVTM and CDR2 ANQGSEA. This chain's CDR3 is CSVKAGETQYF. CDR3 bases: TGCAGCGTCAAGGCGGGAGAGACCCAGTACTTC.

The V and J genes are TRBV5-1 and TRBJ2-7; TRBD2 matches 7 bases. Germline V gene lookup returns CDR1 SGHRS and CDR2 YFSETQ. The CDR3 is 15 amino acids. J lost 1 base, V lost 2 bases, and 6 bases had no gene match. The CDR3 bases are TGCGCCAGCAGCTTACGCCAGGGAGGGTCCTACGAGCAGTACTTC. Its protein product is CASSLRQGGSYEQYF.

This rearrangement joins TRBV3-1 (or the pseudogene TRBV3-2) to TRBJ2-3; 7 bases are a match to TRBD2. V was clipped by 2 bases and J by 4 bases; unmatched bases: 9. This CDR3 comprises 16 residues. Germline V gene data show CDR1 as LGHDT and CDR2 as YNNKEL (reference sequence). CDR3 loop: CASSQQGQRDADTQYF. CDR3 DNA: TGTGCCAGCAGCCAACAAGGCCAGCGGGATGCAGATACGCAGTATTTT.

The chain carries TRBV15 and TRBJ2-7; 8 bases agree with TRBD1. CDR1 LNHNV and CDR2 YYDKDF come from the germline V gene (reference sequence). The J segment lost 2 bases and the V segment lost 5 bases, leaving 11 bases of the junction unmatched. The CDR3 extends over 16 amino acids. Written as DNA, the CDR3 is TGTGCCACCAGCGGGTACCAGGACAGGGCAACCTACGAGCAGTACTTC. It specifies CATSGYQDRATYEQYF.

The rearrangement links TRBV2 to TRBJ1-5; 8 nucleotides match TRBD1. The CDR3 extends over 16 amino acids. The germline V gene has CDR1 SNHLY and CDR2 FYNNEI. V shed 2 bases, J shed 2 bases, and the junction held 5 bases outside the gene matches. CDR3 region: CASSEIRGLGNQPQHF. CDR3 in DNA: TGTGCCAGCAGTGAAATCAGGGGGCTGGGCAATCAGCCCCAGCATTTT. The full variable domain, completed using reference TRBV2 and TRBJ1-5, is EPEVTQTPSHQVTQMGQEVILRCVPISNHLYFYWYRQILGQKVEFLVSFYNNEISEKSEIFDDQFSVERPDGSNFTLKIRSTKLEDSAMYFCASSEIRGLGNQPQHFGDGTRLSIL.

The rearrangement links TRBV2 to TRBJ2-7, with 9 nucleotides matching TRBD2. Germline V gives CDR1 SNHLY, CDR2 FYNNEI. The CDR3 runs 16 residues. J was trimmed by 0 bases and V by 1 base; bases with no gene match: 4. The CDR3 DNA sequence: TGTGCCAGCAGTGAAGGACTAGCGGAAAACTCCTACGAGCAGTACTTC. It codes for CASSEGLAENSYEQYF. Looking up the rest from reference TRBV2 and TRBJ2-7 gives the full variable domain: EPEVTQTPSHQVTQMGQEVILRCVPISNHLYFYWYRQILGQKVEFLVSFYNNEISEKSEIFDDQFSVERPDGSNFTLKIRSTKLEDSAMYFCASSEGLAENSYEQYFGPGTRLTVT.

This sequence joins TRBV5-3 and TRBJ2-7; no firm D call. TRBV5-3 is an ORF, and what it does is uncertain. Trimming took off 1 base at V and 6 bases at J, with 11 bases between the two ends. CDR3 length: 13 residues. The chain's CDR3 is CARSLPRSTEQYF. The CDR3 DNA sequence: TGTGCCAGAAGCTTGCCTAGGTCAACCGAGCAGTACTTC.

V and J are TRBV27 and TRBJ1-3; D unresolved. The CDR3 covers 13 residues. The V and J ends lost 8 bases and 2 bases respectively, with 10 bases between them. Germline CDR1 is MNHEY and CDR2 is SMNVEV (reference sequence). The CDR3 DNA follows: TGTGCCAGCTCCTCCTCCGCTGGAAACACCATATATTTT. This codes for CASSSSAGNTIYF.

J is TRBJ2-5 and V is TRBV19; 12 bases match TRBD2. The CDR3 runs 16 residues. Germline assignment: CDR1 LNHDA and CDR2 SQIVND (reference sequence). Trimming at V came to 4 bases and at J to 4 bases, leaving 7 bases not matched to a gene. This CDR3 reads CASSKSLAGGRETQYF. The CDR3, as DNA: TGTGCCAGTAGTAAATCGCTAGCGGGGGGGCGAGAGACCCAGTACTTC.

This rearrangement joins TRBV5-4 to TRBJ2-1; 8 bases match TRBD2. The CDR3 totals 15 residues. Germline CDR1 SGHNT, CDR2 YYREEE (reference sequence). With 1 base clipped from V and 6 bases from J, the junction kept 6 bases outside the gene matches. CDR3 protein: CASSLLGGGSNEQFF. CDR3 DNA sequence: TGTGCCAGCAGCTTGTTGGGCGGGGGGAGCAATGAGCAGTTCTTC.

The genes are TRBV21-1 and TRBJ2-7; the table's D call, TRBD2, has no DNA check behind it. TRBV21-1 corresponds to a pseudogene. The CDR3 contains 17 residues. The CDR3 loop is CASSKRIGRGGSYEQYF. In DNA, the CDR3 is TGTGCCAGCAGCAAACGGATCGGGCGGGGGGGCTCCTACGAGCAGTACTTC.

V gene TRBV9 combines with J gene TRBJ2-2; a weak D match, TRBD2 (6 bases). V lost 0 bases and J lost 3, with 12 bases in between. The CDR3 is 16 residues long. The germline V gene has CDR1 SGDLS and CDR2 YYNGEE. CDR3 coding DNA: TGTGCCAGCAGCGTAGAAGCGGGTGCTTACACCGGGGAGCTGTTTTTT. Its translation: CASSVEAGAYTGELFF.

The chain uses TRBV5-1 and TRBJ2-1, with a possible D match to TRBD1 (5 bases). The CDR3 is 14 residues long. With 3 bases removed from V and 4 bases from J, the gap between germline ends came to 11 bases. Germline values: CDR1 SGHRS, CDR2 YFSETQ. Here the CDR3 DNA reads TGCGCCAGCAGCTCCGACAGCCCTTACAATGAGCAGTTCTTC. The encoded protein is CASSSDSPYNEQFF.

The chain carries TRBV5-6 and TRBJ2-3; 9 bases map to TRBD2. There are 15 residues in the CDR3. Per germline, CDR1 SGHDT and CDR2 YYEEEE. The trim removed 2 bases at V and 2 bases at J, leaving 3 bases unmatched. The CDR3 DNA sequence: TGTGCCAGCAGCTTACGACTAGCGGACACAGATACGCAGTATTTT. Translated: CASSLRLADTDTQYF.

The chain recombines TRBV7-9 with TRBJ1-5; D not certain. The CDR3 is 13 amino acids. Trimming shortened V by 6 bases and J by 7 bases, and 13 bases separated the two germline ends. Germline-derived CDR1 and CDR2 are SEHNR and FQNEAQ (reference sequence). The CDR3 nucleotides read TGTGCCAGCAGTCCTGGAACGGGACAGCCCCAGCATTTT. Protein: CASSPGTGQPQHF.

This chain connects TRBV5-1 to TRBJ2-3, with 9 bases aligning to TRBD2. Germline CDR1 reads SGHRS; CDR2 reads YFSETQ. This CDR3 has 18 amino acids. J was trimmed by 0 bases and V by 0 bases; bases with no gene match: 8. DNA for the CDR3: TGCGCCAGCAGCTTGGGGGCTAGCGGGGCCTCTAGCACAGATACGCAGTATTTT. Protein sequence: CASSLGASGASSTDTQYF.

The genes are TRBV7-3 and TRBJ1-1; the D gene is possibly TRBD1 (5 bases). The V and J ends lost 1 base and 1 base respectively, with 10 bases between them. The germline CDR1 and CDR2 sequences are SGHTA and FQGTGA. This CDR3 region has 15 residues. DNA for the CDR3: TGTGCCAGCAGCTTAAGTGGGGCCTCGAACACTGAAGCTTTCTTT. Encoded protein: CASSLSGASNTEAFF.

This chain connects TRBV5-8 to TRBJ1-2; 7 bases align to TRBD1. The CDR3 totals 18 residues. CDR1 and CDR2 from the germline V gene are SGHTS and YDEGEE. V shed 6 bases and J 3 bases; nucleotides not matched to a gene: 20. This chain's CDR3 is CASTIGRRQGIPHYGYTF. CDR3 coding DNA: TGTGCCAGCACCATAGGCCGGAGACAGGGAATACCCCACTATGGCTACACCTTC. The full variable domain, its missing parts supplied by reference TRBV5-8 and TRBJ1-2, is EAGVTQSPTHLIKTRGQQATLRCSPISGHTSVYWYQQALGLGLQFLLWYDEGEERNRGNFPPRFSGRQFPNYSSELNVNALELEDSALYLCASTIGRRQGIPHYGYTFGSGTRLTVV.

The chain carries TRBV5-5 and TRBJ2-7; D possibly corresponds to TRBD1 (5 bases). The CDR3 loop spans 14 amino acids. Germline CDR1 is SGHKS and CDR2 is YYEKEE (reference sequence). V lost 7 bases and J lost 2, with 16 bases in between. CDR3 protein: CASAELTVAYEQYF. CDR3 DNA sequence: TGTGCCAGCGCCGAACTGACAGTTGCCTACGAGCAGTACTTC. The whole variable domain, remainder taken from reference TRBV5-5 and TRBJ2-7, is DAGVTQSPTHLIKTRGQQVTLRCSPISGHKSVSWYQQVLGQGPQFIFQYYEKEERGRGNFPDRFSARQFPNYSSELNVNALLLGDSALYLCASAELTVAYEQYFGPGTRLTVT.

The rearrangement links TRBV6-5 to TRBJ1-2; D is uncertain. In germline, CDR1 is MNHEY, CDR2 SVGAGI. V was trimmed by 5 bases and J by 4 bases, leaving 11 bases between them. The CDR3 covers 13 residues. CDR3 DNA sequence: TGTGCCAGCAGTCAGGCGGGGTTCTATGGCTACACCTTC. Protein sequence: CASSQAGFYGYTF.

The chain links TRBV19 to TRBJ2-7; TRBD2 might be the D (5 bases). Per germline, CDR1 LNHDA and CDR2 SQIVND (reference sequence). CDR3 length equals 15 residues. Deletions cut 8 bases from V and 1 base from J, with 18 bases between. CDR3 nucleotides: TGTGCCAGTGCTATTGGGCAGGACTTTTCCTACGAGCAGTACTTC. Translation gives CASAIGQDFSYEQYF.

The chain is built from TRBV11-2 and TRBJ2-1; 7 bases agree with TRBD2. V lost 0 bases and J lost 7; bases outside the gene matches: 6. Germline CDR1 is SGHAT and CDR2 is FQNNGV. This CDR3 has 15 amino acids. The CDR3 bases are TGTGCCAGCAGCTTAGAGGGGGGGGTTTTGAATGAGCAGTTCTTC. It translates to CASSLEGGVLNEQFF.

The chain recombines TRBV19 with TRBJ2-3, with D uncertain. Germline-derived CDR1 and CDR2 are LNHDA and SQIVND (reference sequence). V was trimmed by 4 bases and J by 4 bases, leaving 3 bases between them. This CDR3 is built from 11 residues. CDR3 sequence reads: CASSTADTQYF. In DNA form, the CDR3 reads TGTGCCAGTAGTACCGCAGATACGCAGTATTTT.

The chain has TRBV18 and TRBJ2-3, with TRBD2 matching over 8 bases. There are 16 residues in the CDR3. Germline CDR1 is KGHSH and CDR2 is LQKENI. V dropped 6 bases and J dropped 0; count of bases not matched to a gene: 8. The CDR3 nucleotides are TGTGCCAGCTCCCCTAATAGCGGGGCGAGCACAGATACGCAGTATTTT. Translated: CASSPNSGASTDTQYF.

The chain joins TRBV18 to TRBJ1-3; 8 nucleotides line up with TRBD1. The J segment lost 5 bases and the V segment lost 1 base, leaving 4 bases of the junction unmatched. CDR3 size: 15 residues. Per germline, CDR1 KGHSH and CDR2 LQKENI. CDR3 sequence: CASSPRTGMRNTIYF. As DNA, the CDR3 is TGTGCCAGCTCACCACGGACAGGGATGAGAAACACCATATATTTT. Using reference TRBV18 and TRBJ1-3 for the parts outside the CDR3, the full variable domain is NAGVMQNPRHLVRRRGQEARLRCSPMKGHSHVYWYRQLPEEGLKFMVYLQKENIIDESGMPKERFSAEFPKEGPSILRIQQVVRGDSAAYFCASSPRTGMRNTIYFGEGSWLTVV.

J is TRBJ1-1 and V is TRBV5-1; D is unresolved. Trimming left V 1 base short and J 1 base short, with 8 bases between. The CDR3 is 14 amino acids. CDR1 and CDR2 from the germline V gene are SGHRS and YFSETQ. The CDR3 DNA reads TGCGCCAGCAGCTTGAGTGAGGCGAACACTGAAGCTTTCTTT. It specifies CASSLSEANTEAFF.

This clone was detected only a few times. CDR3 DNA sequence: TGTGCCAGCAGCCAGGAGACTAGCGGGGGGCAGTACGAGCAGTACTTC. This translates into CASSQETSGGQYEQYF. The chain combines TRBV7-8 with TRBJ2-7; TRBD2 matches 13 bases. The CDR3 extends over 16 amino acids. V gave up 5 bases and J gave up 4 bases; unmatched junction bases: 8. Germline V gene lookup returns CDR1 SGHVS and CDR2 FQNEAQ.